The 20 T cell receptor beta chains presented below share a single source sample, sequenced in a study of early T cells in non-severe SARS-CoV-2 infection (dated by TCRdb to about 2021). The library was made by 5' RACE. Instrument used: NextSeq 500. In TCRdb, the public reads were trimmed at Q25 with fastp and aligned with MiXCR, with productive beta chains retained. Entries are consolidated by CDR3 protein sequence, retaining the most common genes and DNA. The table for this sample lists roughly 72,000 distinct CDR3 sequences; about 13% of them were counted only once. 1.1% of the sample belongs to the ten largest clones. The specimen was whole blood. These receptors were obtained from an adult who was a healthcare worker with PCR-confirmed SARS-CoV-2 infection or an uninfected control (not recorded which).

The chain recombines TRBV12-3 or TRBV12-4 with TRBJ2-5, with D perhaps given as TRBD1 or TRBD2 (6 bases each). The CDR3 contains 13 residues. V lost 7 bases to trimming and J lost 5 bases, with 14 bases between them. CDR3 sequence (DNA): TGTGCCAGCAACAACGTAGGGGGGGAGACCCAGTACTTC. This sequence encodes CASNNVGGETQYF.

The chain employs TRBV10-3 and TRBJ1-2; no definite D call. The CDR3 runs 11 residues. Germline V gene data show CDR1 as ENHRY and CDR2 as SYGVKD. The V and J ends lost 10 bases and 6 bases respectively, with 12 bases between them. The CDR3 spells CATRSEDGYTF. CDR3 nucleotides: TGTGCCACTCGTTCGGAAGATGGCTACACCTTC.

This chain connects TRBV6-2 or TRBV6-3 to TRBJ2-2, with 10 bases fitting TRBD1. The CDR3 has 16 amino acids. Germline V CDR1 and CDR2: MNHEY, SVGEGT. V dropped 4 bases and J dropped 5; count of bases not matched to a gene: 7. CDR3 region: CASSWETGGQTGELFF. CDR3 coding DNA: TGTGCCAGCAGTTGGGAGACAGGGGGCCAAACCGGGGAGCTGTTTTTT.

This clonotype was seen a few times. The CDR3 DNA reads TGTGCCAGCAGTCCAGACAGGGTAGCGTTCGAGCAGTACTTC. The encoded protein is CASSPDRVAFEQYF. This chain joins TRBV28 and TRBJ2-7; 7 bases are shared with TRBD1. The CDR3 spans 14 residues. In germline, CDR1 is MDHEN, CDR2 SYDVKM. V lost 5 bases and J lost 6; bases outside the gene matches: 10.

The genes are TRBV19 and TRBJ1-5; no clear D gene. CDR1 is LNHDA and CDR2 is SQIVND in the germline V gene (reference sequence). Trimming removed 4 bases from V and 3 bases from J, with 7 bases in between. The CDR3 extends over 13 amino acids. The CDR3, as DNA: TGTGCCAGTAGTACCGGGGACAATCAGCCCCAGCATTTT. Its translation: CASSTGDNQPQHF.

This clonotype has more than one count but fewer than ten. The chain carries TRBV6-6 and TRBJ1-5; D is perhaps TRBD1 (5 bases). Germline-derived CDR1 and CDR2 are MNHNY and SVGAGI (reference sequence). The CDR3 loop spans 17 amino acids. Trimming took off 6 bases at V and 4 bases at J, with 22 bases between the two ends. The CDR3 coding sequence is TGTGCCAGCAGATCCGACAACCCGAGACAGCTAAATCAGCCCCAGCATTTT. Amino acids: CASRSDNPRQLNQPQHF.

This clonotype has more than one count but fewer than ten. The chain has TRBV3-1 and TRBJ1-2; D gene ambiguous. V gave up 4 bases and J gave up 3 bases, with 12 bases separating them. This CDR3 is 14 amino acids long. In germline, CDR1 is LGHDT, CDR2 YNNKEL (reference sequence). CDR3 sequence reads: CASSLGLGDYGYTF. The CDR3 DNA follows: TGTGCCAGCAGCCTAGGACTGGGCGACTATGGCTACACCTTC.

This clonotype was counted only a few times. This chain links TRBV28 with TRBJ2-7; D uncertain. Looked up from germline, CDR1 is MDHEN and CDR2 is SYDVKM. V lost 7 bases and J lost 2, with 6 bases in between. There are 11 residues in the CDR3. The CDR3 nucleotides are TGTGCCAGCACCTTTGCCTACGAGCAGTACTTC. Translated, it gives CASTFAYEQYF.

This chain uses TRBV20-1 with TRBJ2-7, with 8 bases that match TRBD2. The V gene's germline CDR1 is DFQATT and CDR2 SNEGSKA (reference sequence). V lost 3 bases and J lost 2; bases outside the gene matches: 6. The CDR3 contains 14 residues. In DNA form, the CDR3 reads TGCAGTGCTAGCGAGTCGACTAGCGCCTACGAGCAGTACTTC. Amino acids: CSASESTSAYEQYF.

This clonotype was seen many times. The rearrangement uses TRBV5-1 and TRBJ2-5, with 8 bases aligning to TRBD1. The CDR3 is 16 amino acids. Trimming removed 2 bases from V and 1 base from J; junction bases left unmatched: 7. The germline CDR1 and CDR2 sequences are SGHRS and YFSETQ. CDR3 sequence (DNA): TGCGCCAGCAGCTTCTCGACAGGGGCAAGCCAAGAGACCCAGTACTTC. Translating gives CASSFSTGASQETQYF. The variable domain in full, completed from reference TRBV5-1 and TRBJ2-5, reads KAGVTQTPRYLIKTRGQQVTLSCSPISGHRSVSWYQQTPGQGLQFLFEYFSETQRNKGNFPGRFSGRQFSNSRSEMNVSTLELGDSALYLCASSFSTGASQETQYFGPGTRLLVL.

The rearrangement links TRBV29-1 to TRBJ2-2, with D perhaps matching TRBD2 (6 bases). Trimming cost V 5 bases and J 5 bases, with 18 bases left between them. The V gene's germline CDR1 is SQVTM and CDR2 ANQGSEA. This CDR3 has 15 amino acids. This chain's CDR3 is CSVSTGQGRTGELFF. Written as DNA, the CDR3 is TGCAGCGTTTCCACCGGACAAGGGAGGACCGGGGAGCTGTTTTTT.

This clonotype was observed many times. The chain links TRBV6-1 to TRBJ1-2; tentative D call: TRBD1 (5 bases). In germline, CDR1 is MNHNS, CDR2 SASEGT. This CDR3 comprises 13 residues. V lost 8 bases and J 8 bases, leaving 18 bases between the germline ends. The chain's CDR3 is CASRGVLRKGYTF. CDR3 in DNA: TGTGCCAGCCGGGGGGTCCTTCGGAAAGGCTACACCTTC.

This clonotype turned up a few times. Here the CDR3 DNA reads TGTGCCAGCAGCCAAGATAAAGGGACACCCAACACTGAAGCTTTCTTT. Protein: CASSQDKGTPNTEAFF. The chain recombines TRBV4-2 with TRBJ1-1; tentatively, D is TRBD1 (6 bases). CDR1 LGHNA and CDR2 YNFKEQ come from the germline V gene. The CDR3 contains 16 residues. Between the trimmed V and J ends, which lost 0 bases and 2 bases, there was a span of 13 bases.

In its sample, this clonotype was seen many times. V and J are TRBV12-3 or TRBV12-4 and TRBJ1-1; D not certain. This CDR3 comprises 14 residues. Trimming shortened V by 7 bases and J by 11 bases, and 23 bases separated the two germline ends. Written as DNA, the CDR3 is TGTGCCAGCACCGATTCCTCCCGCCAGGCTAAGGCTTTCTTT. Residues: CASTDSSRQAKAFF.

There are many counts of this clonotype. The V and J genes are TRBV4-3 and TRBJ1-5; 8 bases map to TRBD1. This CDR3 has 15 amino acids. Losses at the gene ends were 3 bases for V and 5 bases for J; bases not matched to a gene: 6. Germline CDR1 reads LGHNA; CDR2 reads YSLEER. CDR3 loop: CASSQWTGTDQPQHF. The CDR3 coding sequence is TGCGCCAGCAGCCAGTGGACAGGGACCGATCAGCCCCAGCATTTT.

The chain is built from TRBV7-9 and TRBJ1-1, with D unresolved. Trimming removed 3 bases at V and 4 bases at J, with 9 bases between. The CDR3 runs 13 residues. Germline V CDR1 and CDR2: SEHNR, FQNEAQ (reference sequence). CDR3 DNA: TGTGCCAGCAGCTTTTCGGGAATCACTGAAGCTTTCTTT. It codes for CASSFSGITEAFF. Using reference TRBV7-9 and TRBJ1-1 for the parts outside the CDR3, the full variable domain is DTGVSQNPRHKITKRGQNVTFRCDPISEHNRLYWYRQTLGQGPEFLTYFQNEAQLEKSRLLSDRFSAERPKGSFSTLEIQRTEQGDSAMYLCASSFSGITEAFFGQGTRLTVV.

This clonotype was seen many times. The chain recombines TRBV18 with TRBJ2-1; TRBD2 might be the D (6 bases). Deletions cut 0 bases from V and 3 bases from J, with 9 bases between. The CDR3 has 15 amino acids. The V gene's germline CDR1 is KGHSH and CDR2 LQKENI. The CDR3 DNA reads TGTGCCAGCTCACCACCTGGAGGGAACTACAATGAGCAGTTCTTC. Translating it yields CASSPPGGNYNEQFF.

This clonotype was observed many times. CDR3: CAWRGGTLGEFF. CDR3 DNA sequence: TGTGCCTGGAGAGGCGGGACACTAGGGGAGTTCTTC. The chain joins TRBV30 to TRBJ2-1; D possibly uses TRBD1 or TRBD2 (6 bases each). Trimming removed 3 bases from V and 14 bases from J, with 17 bases in between. The germline V gene encodes CDR1 GTSNPN and CDR2 SVGIG (reference sequence). The CDR3 is 12 amino acids.

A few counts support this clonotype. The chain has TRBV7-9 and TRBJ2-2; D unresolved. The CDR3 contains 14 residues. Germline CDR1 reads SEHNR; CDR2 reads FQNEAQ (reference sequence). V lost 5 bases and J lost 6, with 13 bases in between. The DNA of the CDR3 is TGTGCCAGCAGCGAGAACAGTCTTCCCGGGGAGCTGTTTTTT. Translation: CASSENSLPGELFF. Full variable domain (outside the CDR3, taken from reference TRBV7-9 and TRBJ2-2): DTGVSQNPRHKITKRGQNVTFRCDPISEHNRLYWYRQTLGQGPEFLTYFQNEAQLEKSRLLSDRFSAERPKGSFSTLEIQRTEQGDSAMYLCASSENSLPGELFFGEGSRLTVL.

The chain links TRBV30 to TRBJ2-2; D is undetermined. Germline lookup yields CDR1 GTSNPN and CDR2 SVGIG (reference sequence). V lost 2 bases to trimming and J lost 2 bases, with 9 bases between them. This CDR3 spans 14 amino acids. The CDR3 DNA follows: TGTGCCTGGAGTAGGACGGTCAACACCGGGGAGCTGTTTTTT. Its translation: CAWSRTVNTGELFF.